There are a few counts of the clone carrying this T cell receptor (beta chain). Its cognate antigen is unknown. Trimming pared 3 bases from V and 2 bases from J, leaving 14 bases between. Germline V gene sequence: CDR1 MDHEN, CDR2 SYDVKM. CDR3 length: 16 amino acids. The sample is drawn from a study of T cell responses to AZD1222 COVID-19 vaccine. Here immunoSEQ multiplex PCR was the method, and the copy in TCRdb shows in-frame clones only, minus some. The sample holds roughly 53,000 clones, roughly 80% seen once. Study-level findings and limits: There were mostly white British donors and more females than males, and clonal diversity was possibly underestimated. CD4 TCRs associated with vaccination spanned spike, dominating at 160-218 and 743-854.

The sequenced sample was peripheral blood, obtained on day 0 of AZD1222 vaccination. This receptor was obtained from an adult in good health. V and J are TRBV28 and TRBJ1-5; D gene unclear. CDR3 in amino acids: CASSFKSDGGNQPQHF. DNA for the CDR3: TGTGCCAGCAGTTTTAAGTCCGACGGGGGCAATCAGCCCCAGCATTTT.